What follows describes a single T cell receptor beta chain. Its matching antigen is unknown. The libraries were made with immunoSEQ v3. Measured with immunoSEQ multiplex PCR; TCRdb has only the in-frame clones, and not every one. Of 50,000 or so clones listed, 79% are singletons. This specimen belongs to a study of TIL therapy for anti-PD-1-resistant metastatic lung cancer. At the level of the study: Progressing patients received lymphodepletion, expanded TIL infusion and IL-2. Median patient age was nearly 55, ranging about 38-80 years. Median tumor mutation burden was roughly 1.5 mutations per megabase.

As to time point: pre-treatment sample, taken before nivolumab and TIL therapy. Germline V gene lookup returns CDR1 SGHRS and CDR2 YFSETQ. V shed 4 bases and J shed 1 base, with 11 bases lying between them. This CDR3 spans 15 amino acids. Whole-study results and caveats: Treatment-naive, never-smoker and oncogene-addicted patients were overrepresented in this highly selected cohort.

The sequence was obtained from a woman between 25 and 85 years old with non-small cell lung cancer. This sample comprised blood, obtained at baseline. The chain joins TRBV5-1 to TRBJ2-2, with D maybe TRBD2 (5 bases). The CDR3 loop reads CASSVGLENTGELFF. Written as DNA, the CDR3 is TGCGCCAGCAGCGTCGGACTGGAGAACACCGGGGAGCTGTTTTTT.